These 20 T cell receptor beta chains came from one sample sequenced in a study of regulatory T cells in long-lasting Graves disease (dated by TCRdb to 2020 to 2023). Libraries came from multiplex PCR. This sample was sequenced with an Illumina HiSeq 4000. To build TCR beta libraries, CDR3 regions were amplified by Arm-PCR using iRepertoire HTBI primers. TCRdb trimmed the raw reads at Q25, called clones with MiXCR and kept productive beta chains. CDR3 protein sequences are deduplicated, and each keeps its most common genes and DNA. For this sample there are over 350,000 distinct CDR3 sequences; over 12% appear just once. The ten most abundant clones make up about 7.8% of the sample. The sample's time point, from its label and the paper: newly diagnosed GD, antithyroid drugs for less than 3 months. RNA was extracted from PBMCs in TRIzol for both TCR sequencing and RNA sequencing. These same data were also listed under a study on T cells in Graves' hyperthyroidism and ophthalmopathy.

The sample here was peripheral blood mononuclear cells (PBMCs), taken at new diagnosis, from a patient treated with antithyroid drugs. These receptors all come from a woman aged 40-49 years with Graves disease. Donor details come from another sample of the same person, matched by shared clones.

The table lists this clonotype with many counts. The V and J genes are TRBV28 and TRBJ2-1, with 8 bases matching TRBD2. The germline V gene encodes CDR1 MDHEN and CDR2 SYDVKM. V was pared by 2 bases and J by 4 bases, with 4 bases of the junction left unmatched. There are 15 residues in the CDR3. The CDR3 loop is CASSLGGRQYNEQFF. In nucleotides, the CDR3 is TGTGCCAGCAGTTTAGGCGGGAGGCAATACAATGAGCAGTTCTTC.

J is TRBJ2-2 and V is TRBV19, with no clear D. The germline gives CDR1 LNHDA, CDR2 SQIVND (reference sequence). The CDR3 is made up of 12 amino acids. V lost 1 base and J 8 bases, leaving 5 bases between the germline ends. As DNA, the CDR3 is TGTGCCAGTAGTATAGGCTGGGGGGAGCTGTTTTTT. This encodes CASSIGWGELFF. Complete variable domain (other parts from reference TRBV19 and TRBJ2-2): DGGITQSPKYLFRKEGQNVTLSCEQNLNHDAMYWYRQDPGQGLRLIYYSQIVNDFQKGDIAEGYSVSREKKESFPLTVTSAQKNPTAFYLCASSIGWGELFFGEGSRLTVL.

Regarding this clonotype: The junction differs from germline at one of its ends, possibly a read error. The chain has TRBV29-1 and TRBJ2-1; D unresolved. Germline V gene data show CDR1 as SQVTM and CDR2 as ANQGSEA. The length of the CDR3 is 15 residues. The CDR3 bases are TGCAGCGCTGAAGATCCCCATAAGTCAGTTAATGAGCAGTTCTTC. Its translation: CSAEDPHKSVNEQFF.

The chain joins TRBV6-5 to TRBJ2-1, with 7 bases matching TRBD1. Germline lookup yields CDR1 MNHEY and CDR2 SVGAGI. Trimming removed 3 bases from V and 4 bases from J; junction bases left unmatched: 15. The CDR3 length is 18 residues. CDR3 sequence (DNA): TGTGCCAGCAGTTATCCGGACAGGTGGGGTGCAGAATACAATGAGCAGTTCTTC. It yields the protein CASSYPDRWGAEYNEQFF.

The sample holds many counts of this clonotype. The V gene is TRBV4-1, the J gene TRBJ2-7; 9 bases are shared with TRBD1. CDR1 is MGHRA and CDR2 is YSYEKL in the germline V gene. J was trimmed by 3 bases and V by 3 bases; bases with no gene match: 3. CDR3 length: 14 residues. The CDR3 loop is CASSQVGQGYEQYF. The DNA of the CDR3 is TGCGCCAGCAGCCAGGTGGGACAGGGCTACGAGCAGTACTTC.

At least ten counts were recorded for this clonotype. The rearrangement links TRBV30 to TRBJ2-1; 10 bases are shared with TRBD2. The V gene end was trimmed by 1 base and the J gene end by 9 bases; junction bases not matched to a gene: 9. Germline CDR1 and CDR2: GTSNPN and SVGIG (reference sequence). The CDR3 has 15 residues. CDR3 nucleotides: TGTGCCTGGAGTGACCCGGGACTAGCGTTTAGTGAGCAGTTCTTC. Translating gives CAWSDPGLAFSEQFF.

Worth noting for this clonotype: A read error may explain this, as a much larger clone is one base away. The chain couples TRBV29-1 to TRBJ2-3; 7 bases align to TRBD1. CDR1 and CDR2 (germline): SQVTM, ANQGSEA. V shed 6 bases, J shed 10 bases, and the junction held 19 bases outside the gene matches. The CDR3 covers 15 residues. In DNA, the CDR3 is TGCAGCGTACGCCTAGGACAGGCCACGGCGGAGTCGCAGTATTTT. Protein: CSVRLGQATAESQYF.

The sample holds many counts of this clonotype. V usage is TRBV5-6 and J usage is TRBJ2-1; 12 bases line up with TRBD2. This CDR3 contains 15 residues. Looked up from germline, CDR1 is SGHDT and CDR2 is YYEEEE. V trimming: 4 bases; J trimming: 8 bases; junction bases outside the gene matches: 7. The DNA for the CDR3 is TGTGCCAGCAGCCAACTAGCGGGAGGCGCGGATGAGCAGTTCTTC. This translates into CASSQLAGGADEQFF.

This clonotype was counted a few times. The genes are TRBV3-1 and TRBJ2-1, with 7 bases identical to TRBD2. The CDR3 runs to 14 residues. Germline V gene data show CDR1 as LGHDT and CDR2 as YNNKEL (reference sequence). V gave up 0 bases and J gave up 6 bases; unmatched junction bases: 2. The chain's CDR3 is CASSQELASNEQFF. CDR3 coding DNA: TGTGCCAGCAGCCAAGAACTAGCGAGCAATGAGCAGTTCTTC.

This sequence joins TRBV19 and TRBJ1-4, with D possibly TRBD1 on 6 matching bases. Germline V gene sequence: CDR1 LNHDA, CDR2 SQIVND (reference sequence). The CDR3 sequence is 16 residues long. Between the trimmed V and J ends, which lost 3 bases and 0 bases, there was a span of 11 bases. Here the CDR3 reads CASSIGGNPTNEKLFF. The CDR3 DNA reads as TGTGCCAGTAGTATCGGGGGCAACCCAACTAATGAAAAACTGTTTTTT.

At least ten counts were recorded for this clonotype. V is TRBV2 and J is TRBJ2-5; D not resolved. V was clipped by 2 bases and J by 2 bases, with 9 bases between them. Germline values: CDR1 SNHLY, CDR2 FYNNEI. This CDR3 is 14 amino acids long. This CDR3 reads CASSERILQETQYF. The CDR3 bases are TGTGCCAGCAGTGAAAGGATCCTACAAGAGACCCAGTACTTC.

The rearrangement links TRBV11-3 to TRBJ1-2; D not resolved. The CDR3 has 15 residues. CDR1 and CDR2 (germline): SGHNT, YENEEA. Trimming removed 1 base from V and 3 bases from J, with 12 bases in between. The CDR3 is CASSLGPRGDYGYTF. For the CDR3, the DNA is TGTGCCAGCAGCTTAGGACCCCGCGGGGACTATGGCTACACCTTC.

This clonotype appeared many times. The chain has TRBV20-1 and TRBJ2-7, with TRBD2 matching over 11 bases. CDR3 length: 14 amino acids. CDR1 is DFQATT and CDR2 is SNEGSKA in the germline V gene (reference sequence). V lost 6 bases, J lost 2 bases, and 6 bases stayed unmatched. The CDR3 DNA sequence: TGCAGTGCCATAGGTAGCGGGAGGGCCTACGAGCAGTACTTC. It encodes CSAIGSGRAYEQYF.

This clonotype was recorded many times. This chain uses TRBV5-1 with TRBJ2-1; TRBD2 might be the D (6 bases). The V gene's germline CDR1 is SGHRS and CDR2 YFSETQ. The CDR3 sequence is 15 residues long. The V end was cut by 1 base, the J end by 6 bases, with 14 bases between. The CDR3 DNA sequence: TGCGCCAGCAGCTTGTCGGGCGGGATCAGCAATGAGCAGTTCTTC. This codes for CASSLSGGISNEQFF.

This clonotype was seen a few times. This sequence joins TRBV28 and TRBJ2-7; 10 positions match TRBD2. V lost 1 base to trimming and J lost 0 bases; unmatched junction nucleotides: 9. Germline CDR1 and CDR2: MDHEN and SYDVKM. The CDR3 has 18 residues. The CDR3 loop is CASSLSLGLATDSYEQYF. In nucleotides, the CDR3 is TGTGCCAGCAGTTTATCTCTGGGACTAGCGACGGACTCCTACGAGCAGTACTTC.

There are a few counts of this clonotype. CDR3 protein: CASSQEGLKERYEQYF. The DNA for the CDR3 is TGTGCCAGCAGCCAAGAAGGACTGAAAGAAAGGTACGAGCAGTACTTC. The genes are TRBV14 and TRBJ2-7; perhaps TRBD2 as D (5 bases). Germline CDR1 is SGHDN and CDR2 is FVKESK. V lost 0 bases and J lost 4, with 16 bases in between. This CDR3 contains 16 residues.

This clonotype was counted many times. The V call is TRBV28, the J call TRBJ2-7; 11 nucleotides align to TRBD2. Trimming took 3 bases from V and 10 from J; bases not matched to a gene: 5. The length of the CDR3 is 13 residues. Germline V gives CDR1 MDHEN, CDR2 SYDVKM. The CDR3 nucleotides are TGTGCCAGCAGTTTCCGCGGACTAGCGGGCCAGTACTTC. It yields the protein CASSFRGLAGQYF.

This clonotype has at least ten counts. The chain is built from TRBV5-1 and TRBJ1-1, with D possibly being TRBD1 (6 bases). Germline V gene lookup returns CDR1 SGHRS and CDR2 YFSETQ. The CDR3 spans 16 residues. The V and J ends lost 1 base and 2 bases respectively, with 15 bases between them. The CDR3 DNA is TGCGCCAGCAGCTTGATCGGTAGGGGGGTAAACACTGAAGCTTTCTTT. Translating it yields CASSLIGRGVNTEAFF.

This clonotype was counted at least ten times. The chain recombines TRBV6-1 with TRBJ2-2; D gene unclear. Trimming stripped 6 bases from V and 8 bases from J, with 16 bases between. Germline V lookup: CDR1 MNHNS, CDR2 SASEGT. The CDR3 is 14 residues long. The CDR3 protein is CASSLKTEVGELFF. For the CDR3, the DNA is TGTGCCAGCAGCTTAAAGACGGAAGTAGGGGAGCTGTTTTTT.

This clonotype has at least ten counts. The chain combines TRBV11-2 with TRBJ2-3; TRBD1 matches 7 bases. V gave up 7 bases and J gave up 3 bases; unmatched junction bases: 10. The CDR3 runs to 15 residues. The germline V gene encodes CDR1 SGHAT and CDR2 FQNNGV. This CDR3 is CASTPDRSLTDTQYF. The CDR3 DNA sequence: TGTGCCAGCACCCCGGACAGGTCACTAACAGATACGCAGTATTTT.